This entry lists 32 T cell receptor beta chains sequenced from one sample in a study of cytomegalovirus exposure and HLA in healthy donors. PCR primers comprised 60 Vbeta and 13 Jbeta primers. Some clones are missing from TCRdb's copy, which holds only in-frame ones; the method was immunoSEQ multiplex PCR. The table shows about 140,000 clones, with roughly 80% occurring only once. Sequencing was carried out using PBMCs. These receptors all stem from a man aged 30 to 45 in good health and CMV-seronegative.

The chain uses TRBV19 and TRBJ2-1; 12 bases fit TRBD2. CDR1 and CDR2 from the germline V gene are LNHDA and SQIVND (reference sequence). The CDR3 spans 13 residues. J gave up 9 bases and V 6 bases, and 3 bases lay outside the gene matches. The CDR3 DNA reads TGTGCCAGTAGGACTAGCGGGAGCGGTGAGCAGTTCTTC. This codes for CASRTSGSGEQFF.

This sequence joins TRBV7-2 and TRBJ2-5; the match to TRBD2 covers 10 bases. The germline gives CDR1 SGHTA, CDR2 FQGNSA. Trimming took 5 bases from V and 5 from J; bases not matched to a gene: 11. CDR3 length: 16 residues. The DNA for the CDR3 is TGTGCCAGCAGCCCTCGGCCTAGCGGGAGCGGGGAGACCCAGTACTTC. Amino acid sequence: CASSPRPSGSGETQYF.

The chain employs TRBV19 and TRBJ1-5; D not resolved. Germline CDR1 reads LNHDA; CDR2 reads SQIVND (reference sequence). This CDR3 is built from 13 residues. Trimming cost V 3 bases and J 6 bases, with 9 bases left between them. The CDR3 nucleotides are TGTGCCAGTAGTATCAGTTCAAGTCAGCCCCAGCATTTT. Translation gives CASSISSSQPQHF.

The chain is built from TRBV7-9 and TRBJ1-2; D uncertain. The CDR3 extends over 14 amino acids. From germline, CDR1 is SEHNR and CDR2 FQNEAQ (reference sequence). Trimming cost V 5 bases and J 6 bases, with 16 bases left between them. In DNA, the CDR3 is TGTGCCAGCAGCCGTTTAGGAGGAATCGATGGCTACACCTTC. Protein product: CASSRLGGIDGYTF.

The chain links TRBV19 to TRBJ1-4; D might be TRBD1 (6 bases). Trimming removed 6 bases at V and 8 bases at J, with 16 bases between. Germline loops: CDR1 LNHDA, CDR2 SQIVND (reference sequence). This CDR3 is 14 amino acids long. CDR3 loop: CASSELQGSEKLFF. In DNA, the CDR3 is TGTGCCAGTAGCGAATTACAGGGTTCCGAAAAACTGTTTTTT.

This rearrangement joins TRBV5-1 to TRBJ1-5; the D is unclear. The germline CDR1 and CDR2 sequences are SGHRS and YFSETQ. There are 16 residues in the CDR3. V dropped 1 base and J dropped 0 bases, with 11 bases sitting between them. CDR3 residues: CASSLSGSYSNQPQHF. The CDR3 nucleotides read TGCGCCAGCAGCTTGTCGGGGTCGTATAGCAATCAGCCCCAGCATTTT.

The chain links TRBV9 to TRBJ2-3, with a possible D match to TRBD2 (7 bases). V lost 3 bases and J lost 5, with 13 bases in between. This CDR3 comprises 14 residues. The germline CDR1 and CDR2 sequences are SGDLS and YYNGEE. CDR3 sequence reads: CASSARGGGDTQYF. For the CDR3, the DNA is TGTGCCAGCAGCGCCCGCGGGGGCGGAGATACGCAGTATTTT.

The V call is TRBV28, the J call TRBJ2-7; 10 positions agree with TRBD1. The CDR3 totals 15 residues. CDR1 is MDHEN, CDR2 SYDVKM, per germline. V trimming: 6 bases; J trimming: 2 bases; junction bases outside the gene matches: 7. This CDR3 reads CASSTTTGGAYEQYF. The CDR3 bases are TGTGCCAGCAGCACTACGACAGGGGGCGCCTACGAGCAGTACTTC.

The count of this clone is one. J is TRBJ2-2 and V is TRBV6-5, with D maybe TRBD2 (5 bases). Germline values: CDR1 MNHEY, CDR2 SVGAGI. There are 15 residues in the CDR3. Trimming left V 0 bases short and J 6 bases short, with 11 bases between. This CDR3 is CASSYSRTVAGELFF. The CDR3, as DNA: TGTGCCAGCAGTTACTCAAGGACTGTAGCCGGGGAGCTGTTTTTT.

This sequence joins TRBV6-6 and TRBJ1-2, with TRBD1 matching over 12 bases. The CDR3 sequence is 15 residues long. Germline lookup yields CDR1 MNHNY and CDR2 SVGAGI (reference sequence). V lost 4 bases to trimming and J lost 2 bases; unmatched junction nucleotides: 2. CDR3 region: CASSWGTGGNYGYTF. Here the CDR3 DNA reads TGTGCCAGCAGTTGGGGGACAGGGGGCAACTATGGCTACACCTTC.

The chain employs TRBV9 and TRBJ2-3; TRBD2 matches 8 bases. The CDR3 has 15 residues. In germline, CDR1 is SGDLS, CDR2 YYNGEE. V lost 0 bases, J lost 3 bases, and 3 bases stayed unmatched. The CDR3 loop reads CASSVGGGNTDTQYF. For the CDR3, the DNA is TGTGCCAGCAGCGTAGGCGGGGGGAATACAGATACGCAGTATTTT.

CDR3 nucleotides: TGTGCCAGCAGCCCTCTCGGTGCAGGGGGTGAAAAACTGTTTTTT. Translating it yields CASSPLGAGGEKLFF. The V and J genes are TRBV6-5 and TRBJ1-4; 7 nucleotides line up with TRBD1. Trimming took 6 bases from V and 7 from J; bases not matched to a gene: 11. The CDR3 totals 15 residues. The germline gives CDR1 MNHEY, CDR2 SVGAGI.

This clone was detected only once. The CDR3 sequence is CASTNLNTEAFF. CDR3 nucleotides: TGTGCCAGCACCAACTTGAACACTGAAGCTTTCTTT. This sequence joins TRBV7-8 and TRBJ1-1; D uncertain. Germline V CDR1 and CDR2: SGHVS, FQNEAQ. V lost 7 bases and J lost 0, with 6 bases in between. The CDR3 totals 12 residues.

J is TRBJ2-1 and V is TRBV7-9, with 10 bases matching TRBD2. The CDR3 totals 17 residues. Germline CDR1 SEHNR, CDR2 FQNEAQ (reference sequence). Germline trimming cut 5 bases from V and 5 bases from J; bases unmatched to any gene: 12. CDR3 sequence: CASSARRPGLANNEQFF. The CDR3 DNA is TGTGCCAGCAGCGCACGACGCCCGGGACTAGCGAACAATGAGCAGTTCTTC.

There are a few counts of this clone. V and J are TRBV6-5 and TRBJ1-1, with TRBD1 matching 8 bases. Germline CDR1 reads MNHEY; CDR2 reads SVGAGI. The junction had 3 bases not matched to a gene; V was cut back by 2 bases and J by 1 base. This CDR3 spans 15 amino acids. CDR3 residues: CASSYQGQANTEAFF. The CDR3 bases are TGTGCCAGCAGTTACCAGGGACAGGCGAACACTGAAGCTTTCTTT.

J is TRBJ2-2 and V is TRBV19, with 14 bases that match TRBD2. The V gene end was trimmed by 3 bases and the J gene end by 4 bases; junction bases not matched to a gene: 13. The CDR3 covers 20 residues. The germline V gene has CDR1 LNHDA and CDR2 SQIVND (reference sequence). The CDR3 protein is CASSIGLAGGWNIGTGELFF. DNA for the CDR3: TGTGCCAGTAGTATTGGACTAGCGGGAGGTTGGAATATTGGCACCGGGGAGCTGTTTTTT.

The V call is TRBV28, the J call TRBJ2-1; perhaps TRBD2 as D (5 bases). CDR1 and CDR2 from the germline V gene are MDHEN and SYDVKM. Trimming left V 5 bases short and J 12 bases short, with 14 bases between. The CDR3 sequence is 12 residues long. The CDR3 is CASSIFEGGQFF. In DNA, the CDR3 is TGTGCCAGCAGTATCTTCGAAGGAGGGCAGTTCTTC.

The V call is TRBV10-2, the J call TRBJ2-2; 9 bases are a match to TRBD2. V lost 6 bases to trimming and J lost 4 bases; unmatched junction nucleotides: 9. Germline values: CDR1 WSHSY, CDR2 SAAADI. CDR3 size: 16 residues. CDR3 DNA: TGCGCCAGCAGCAGCGGGAGGATTCCGGGCACCGGGGAGCTGTTTTTT. Protein product: CASSSGRIPGTGELFF.

CDR3 coding DNA: TGTGCCAGCAGCACCCCCGGGACAGATGCCTACGAGCAGTACTTC. It specifies CASSTPGTDAYEQYF. J is TRBJ2-7 and V is TRBV4-2, with 7 bases that match TRBD1. Per the germline V gene, CDR1 is LGHNA and CDR2 is YNFKEQ. Trimming at V came to 5 bases and at J to 2 bases, leaving 9 bases not matched to a gene. The length of the CDR3 is 15 residues.

This clone occurred a few times. The rearrangement joins TRBV7-8 to TRBJ2-1; 7 bases are shared with TRBD1. Germline V gene sequence: CDR1 SGHVS, CDR2 FQNEAQ. This CDR3 comprises 20 residues. J lost 0 bases, V lost 4 bases, and 18 bases had no gene match. The CDR3 loop reads CASSSPPGQSELSSYNEQFF. In nucleotides, the CDR3 is TGTGCCAGCAGCTCACCCCCGGGACAGAGTGAACTTAGCTCCTACAATGAGCAGTTCTTC.

To note about this clone: This sample also contains other DNA sequences that code for the same CDR3. This chain joins TRBV7-2 and TRBJ1-2, with D maybe TRBD1 (5 bases). The CDR3 covers 15 residues. Germline CDR1 reads SGHTA; CDR2 reads FQGNSA. The ends were cut back, 5 bases at V and 0 bases at J, with 13 bases in the middle. The CDR3 region is CASSPGTGANYGYTF. The CDR3 DNA reads TGTGCCAGCAGCCCAGGGACGGGAGCTAACTATGGCTACACCTTC.

This clone has more than one count but fewer than ten. The chain links TRBV5-1 to TRBJ1-1; D is unresolved. The CDR3 sequence is 14 residues long. V lost 1 base to trimming and J lost 5 bases, with 12 bases between them. Germline V lookup: CDR1 SGHRS, CDR2 YFSETQ. The CDR3 nucleotides are TGCGCCAGCAGCTTGTGGCGGGGAACGACTGAAGCTTTCTTT. Protein product: CASSLWRGTTEAFF.

The sample holds one count of this clone. The chain carries TRBV28 and TRBJ1-2; a possible D gene is TRBD1 (6 bases). The V gene's germline CDR1 is MDHEN and CDR2 SYDVKM. V gave up 7 bases and J gave up 8 bases, with 23 bases separating them. This CDR3 has 15 residues. CDR3 in DNA: TGTGCCAGCAAGGGGGGGGGAGGAAGATGGGAGGGCTACACCTTC. This translates into CASKGGGGRWEGYTF.

CDR3 nucleotide sequence: TGTGCCTGGAGTGTACAGCTTGGCGCTTTCACAGATACGCAGTATTTT. Its translation: CAWSVQLGAFTDTQYF. V usage is TRBV30 and J usage is TRBJ2-3; D unresolved. Trimming left V 0 bases short and J 2 bases short, with 15 bases between. Germline V gene sequence: CDR1 GTSNPN, CDR2 SVGIG (reference sequence). The CDR3 consists of 16 residues.

This clone was seen a few times. The chain links TRBV5-1 to TRBJ2-1; tentative D call: TRBD2 (6 bases). Germline V gene sequence: CDR1 SGHRS, CDR2 YFSETQ. V was clipped by 4 bases and J by 2 bases, with 13 bases between them. The CDR3 length is 15 residues. Here the CDR3 DNA reads TGCGCCAGCAGCCCCTTAGCGGAGGCCTACAATGAGCAGTTCTTC. It codes for CASSPLAEAYNEQFF.

The rearrangement links TRBV28 to TRBJ2-3, with a tentative D call TRBD1 (6 bases). Germline V gives CDR1 MDHEN, CDR2 SYDVKM. Trimming cost V 5 bases and J 0 bases, with 9 bases left between them. The CDR3 sequence is 14 residues long. CDR3 protein: CASSIGQSTDTQYF. CDR3 in DNA: TGTGCCAGCAGTATCGGACAGAGCACAGATACGCAGTATTTT. The full variable domain, rest sourced from reference TRBV28 and TRBJ2-3, is DVKVTQSSRYLVKRTGEKVFLECVQDMDHENMFWYRQDPGLGLRLIYFSYDVKMKEKGDIPEGYSVSREKKERFSLILESASTNQTSMYLCASSIGQSTDTQYFGPGTRLTVL.

V is TRBV10-1 and J is TRBJ2-7; 7 nucleotides align to TRBD1. Trimming cost V 4 bases and J 5 bases; bases outside gene matches: 2. The CDR3 has 12 residues. Per germline, CDR1 WNHNN and CDR2 SYGVQD (reference sequence). This CDR3 is CASSGDSDEQYF. The CDR3 coding sequence is TGCGCCAGCAGTGGGGACAGCGACGAGCAGTACTTC.

This chain links TRBV29-1 with TRBJ2-6; no firm D call. This CDR3 comprises 14 residues. CDR1 SQVTM and CDR2 ANQGSEA come from the germline V gene. The V end lost 6 bases, the J end lost 2 bases, and 11 bases lay between the germline ends. The CDR3 sequence is CSVDLNPGANVLTF. The CDR3 DNA follows: TGCAGCGTCGACTTAAATCCTGGGGCCAACGTCCTGACTTTC.

The V gene is TRBV28, the J gene TRBJ1-6; 9 nucleotides line up with TRBD1. Germline V CDR1 and CDR2: MDHEN, SYDVKM. Trimming took 7 bases from V and 6 from J; bases not matched to a gene: 4. CDR3 length equals 14 residues. The CDR3 loop reads CASIQGQGNSPLHF. In DNA form, the CDR3 reads TGTGCCAGCATTCAGGGACAGGGTAATTCACCCCTCCACTTT.

V usage is TRBV6-1 and J usage is TRBJ2-2; possible D gene TRBD2, 6 bases. Trimming removed 10 bases from V and 0 bases from J, with 15 bases in between. The germline gives CDR1 MNHNS, CDR2 SASEGT. The CDR3 totals 15 residues. CDR3 nucleotide sequence: TGTGCCACCTTGATGACTAGACCGAACACCGGGGAGCTGTTTTTT. This encodes CATLMTRPNTGELFF.

Only one count was recorded for this clone. This sequence joins TRBV2 and TRBJ1-3, with 9 positions matching TRBD1. The CDR3 runs to 17 residues. The V gene end was trimmed by 5 bases and the J gene end by 1 base; junction bases not matched to a gene: 9. Germline CDR1 is SNHLY and CDR2 is FYNNEI. The CDR3 region is CASSKFAQGASGNTIYF. CDR3 bases: TGTGCCAGCAGTAAATTTGCACAGGGGGCTTCTGGAAACACCATATATTTT. The complete variable domain, with remaining parts taken from reference TRBV2 and TRBJ1-3, reads EPEVTQTPSHQVTQMGQEVILRCVPISNHLYFYWYRQILGQKVEFLVSFYNNEISEKSEIFDDQFSVERPDGSNFTLKIRSTKLEDSAMYFCASSKFAQGASGNTIYFGEGSWLTVV.

The V and J genes are TRBV10-3 and TRBJ2-3; D perhaps matches TRBD1 (5 bases). The V gene lost 8 bases and the J gene lost 4 bases, with 19 bases spanning the gap. The CDR3 runs to 15 residues. Germline V CDR1 and CDR2: ENHRY, SYGVKD. CDR3 in amino acids: CAIRPVLGPADTQYF. The CDR3 region has the DNA TGTGCCATCCGACCTGTCCTGGGGCCGGCAGATACGCAGTATTTT.